This T cell receptor (beta chain) was identified during a study of shared clonotypes between healthy human individuals. Overall study findings and caveats: Naive subsets, compared against memory subsets, generally had larger estimated richness values.

Sequencing was performed with immunoSEQ multiplex PCR; in TCRdb, only in-frame clones are kept and a portion is missing. The repertoire includes fewer than 1.8 million clones, 97% to 99% of them detected once, and around 0.33% sits in the top ten. A note on this clone: Its antigen remains unknown.

The TCR was taken from a man under 40 in good health. What was sequenced was naive CD4+ T cells sorted from blood. Subset: CD45RA+ positively selected.

The CDR3 loop reads CASSPAGGQGGISEAFF. CDR3 sequence (DNA): TGTGCCAGCAGCCCCGCCGGTGGACAGGGAGGGATATCTGAAGCTTTCTTT. V and J are TRBV21-1 and TRBJ1-1; the DNA was not compared with TRBD1, the D call given in the table. TRBV21-1 is termed a pseudogene. The CDR3 has 17 amino acids.